This T cell receptor (beta chain) was found in a study of T cells in localized non-small cell lung cancer. Study findings and constraints: A median of about 60 of the top 100 tumor clones appeared in adjacent lung, which was paired and uninvolved. The greatest T cell clonality was found in uninvolved adjacent lung (higher than in tumor). As only one tumor region underwent sequencing, heterogeneity remains possible. Elevated circulating T cell density in blood was associated with longer overall survival.

A remark on this clone: Its antigen remains unidentified.

The CDR3 totals 16 residues. The germline CDR1 and CDR2 sequences are MGHDK and SYGVNS. V gave up 4 bases and J gave up 3 bases; unmatched junction bases: 5. The repertoire was sequenced with immunoSEQ multiplex PCR; TCRdb's copy has only in-frame clones and lacks some. The table records about 13,000 clones, approximately 30% of them present only once. The sample consisted of lung tumor tissue, taken before any cancer treatment. J is TRBJ2-2 and V is TRBV25-1; TRBD2 matches at 10 bases. This clonotype was obtained from a female donor of 60 years or more with stage I lung adenocarcinoma. The CDR3 bases are TGTGCCAGCAGTGGTCGTAGCGGGGGGTACACCGGGGAGCTGTTTTTT. Its protein product is CASSGRSGGYTGELFF.